These 20 T cell receptor beta chains originate from one sample sequenced in a study of spatial heterogeneity in lung cancer. Whole-study results and caveats: Intratumoral expanded alpha and beta TCR counts were found to track tumor mutation counts.

TCRdb reprocessed the 5' RACE reads with MiXCR, giving one entry per CDR3 protein. Of 9,500 to 11,000 distinct CDR3 sequences listed, around 8% are singletons. Indicated time point: sample taken at primary tumor resection. No antigen is known for these receptors. The starting material was lung tumor tissue, obtained at surgery. These TCRs come from a female donor with early-stage non-small cell lung cancer.

Ten or more counts support this clonotype. The rearrangement uses TRBV20-1 and TRBJ2-7, with D possibly called TRBD1 or TRBD2 (6 bases each). Trimming took 6 bases from V and 2 from J, leaving 20 bases between them. Germline loops: CDR1 DFQATT, CDR2 SNEGSKA (reference sequence). The CDR3 is 15 residues long. CDR3: CSAFPSPGDTYEQYF. The CDR3 nucleotides read TGCAGTGCCTTCCCATCCCCGGGGGACACCTACGAGCAGTACTTC.

This clonotype was seen repeatedly, ten times or more. The chain joins TRBV7-8 to TRBJ1-4, with unresolved D. V lost 2 bases and J lost 2, with 9 bases in between. The CDR3 is 15 amino acids. Germline V gene data show CDR1 as SGHVS and CDR2 as FQNEAQ. CDR3 sequence reads: CASSLLGRTNEKLFF. The CDR3 nucleotides read TGTGCCAGCAGCTTATTAGGTCGGACTAATGAAAAACTGTTTTTT.

This clonotype was seen at least ten times. The chain is built from TRBV9 and TRBJ2-1; D not certain. The length of the CDR3 is 15 residues. Germline values: CDR1 SGDLS, CDR2 YYNGEE. Trimming took off 0 bases at V and 0 bases at J, with 7 bases between the two ends. The CDR3 DNA reads as TGTGCCAGCAGCGTAGAGCCCCACTCCTACAATGAGCAGTTCTTC. Amino acid sequence: CASSVEPHSYNEQFF.

This clonotype turned up a few times. The chain employs TRBV5-1 and TRBJ1-1, with 10 bases aligning to TRBD1. V lost 6 bases and J lost 5; bases outside the gene matches: 4. CDR3 length equals 13 residues. Germline CDR1 reads SGHRS; CDR2 reads YFSETQ. CDR3: CASNGQGGTEAFF. For the CDR3, the DNA is TGCGCCAGCAATGGACAGGGGGGGACTGAAGCTTTCTTT.

Of note for this clonotype: This clone may be a read error of a much larger clone one base away. The chain's CDR3 is CTISEGRNIQYF. The CDR3 DNA sequence: TGTACCATCAGTGAGGGACGGAACATTCAGTACTTC. This sequence joins TRBV10-3 and TRBJ2-4; the D gene could be TRBD1 or TRBD2 (5 bases each). Germline V lookup: CDR1 ENHRY, CDR2 SYGVKD. CDR3 length: 12 residues.

This clonotype appeared many times. The rearrangement joins TRBV29-1 to TRBJ1-2; D is unresolved. The germline CDR1 and CDR2 sequences are SQVTM and ANQGSEA. This CDR3 is 15 amino acids long. V shed 5 bases and J shed 8 bases, with 24 bases lying between them. The CDR3 DNA is TGCAGCGTTCGTCCCGGGGTCTCGGGAATATCGGGCTACACCTTC. Its protein is CSVRPGVSGISGYTF.

This clonotype was counted between two and nine times. A read error may account for a junction end that differs from germline. The chain joins TRBV5-1 to TRBJ2-5, with TRBD2 matching 11 bases. In germline, CDR1 is SGHRS, CDR2 YFSETQ. The CDR3 has 14 residues. The CDR3 bases are TGCGCCAGCAGCCCTAGCGGGGGGTCAACTGGAGTGAACTTC. Translated: CASSPSGGSTGVNF.

This clonotype appeared a few times. The V gene is TRBV2, the J gene TRBJ2-2; tentative D call: TRBD1 (5 bases). This CDR3 region has 16 residues. With 2 bases removed from V and 1 base from J, the gap between germline ends came to 11 bases. Germline V gives CDR1 SNHLY, CDR2 FYNNEI. The CDR3 is CASSENRGRNTGELFF. In DNA, the CDR3 is TGTGCCAGCAGTGAAAATAGGGGCCGGAACACCGGGGAGCTGTTTTTT.

A single count supports this clonotype. A much larger clone is a single base away; this may be a read error. The conserved final phenylalanine or tryptophan is absent from the CDR3, which likely points to a read error. The chain employs TRBV6-5 and TRBJ1-2; D might be TRBD1 (5 bases). The V end was cut by 5 bases, the J end by 4 bases, with 11 bases between. The CDR3 runs 13 residues. The V gene's germline CDR1 is MNHEY and CDR2 SVGAGI. CDR3 protein: CASSLQGAYGYTL. The CDR3 region has the DNA TGTGCCAGCAGTCTGCAGGGAGCCTATGGCTACACCCTC.

This clonotype was counted ten times or more. The rearrangement joins TRBV29-1 to TRBJ2-7; 10 bases fit TRBD1. Germline CDR1 SQVTM, CDR2 ANQGSEA. This CDR3 has 14 amino acids. Trimming at V came to 1 base and at J to 7 bases, leaving 7 bases not matched to a gene. CDR3 sequence reads: CSVEGGTGASEQYF. The CDR3 DNA sequence: TGCAGCGTTGAAGGGGGGACAGGGGCGAGTGAGCAGTACTTC.

The chain is built from TRBV6-6 and TRBJ2-5; D remains ambiguous. There are 15 residues in the CDR3. Germline CDR1 reads MNHNY; CDR2 reads SVGAGI (reference sequence). V was clipped by 2 bases and J by 1 base, with 11 bases between them. The CDR3 protein is CASSYKPFPQETQYF. The CDR3 DNA is TGTGCCAGCAGTTACAAGCCCTTCCCCCAAGAGACCCAGTACTTC.

In this sample, this clonotype turned up many times. J is TRBJ2-1 and V is TRBV24-1; 7 bases line up with TRBD1. The V and J ends lost 5 bases and 4 bases, in that order; junction bases with no gene match: 13. This CDR3 contains 17 residues. CDR1 is KGHDR and CDR2 is SFDVKD in the germline V gene. The DNA for the CDR3 is TGTGCCACCAGTGGACAGGGCGGAGGTCTAGGGTACAATGAGCAGTTCTTC. Translated, it gives CATSGQGGGLGYNEQFF.

This chain connects TRBV7-2 to TRBJ2-7; the D gene is possibly TRBD1 (5 bases). CDR3 length equals 14 residues. V lost 2 bases and J 3 bases, leaving 11 bases between the germline ends. Germline-derived CDR1 and CDR2 are SGHTA and FQGNSA. The CDR3 sequence is CASSLRLRDYEQYF. CDR3 nucleotide sequence: TGTGCCAGCAGCTTACGGCTCAGGGACTACGAGCAGTACTTC.

The sample holds many counts of this clonotype. The rearrangement joins TRBV2 to TRBJ2-4; D not resolved. V shed 3 bases and J shed 0 bases, with 9 bases lying between them. Germline CDR1 SNHLY, CDR2 FYNNEI. The CDR3 covers 15 residues. CDR3 in DNA: TGTGCCAGCAGTGATAGTAAGCTAGCCAAAAACATTCAGTACTTC. Translation: CASSDSKLAKNIQYF.

This clonotype was detected many times. The genes are TRBV6-5 and TRBJ2-7, with D possibly matching TRBD1 (6 bases). CDR3 size: 18 residues. Trimming removed 0 bases from V and 1 base from J, with 19 bases in between. Germline CDR1 reads MNHEY; CDR2 reads SVGAGI. The CDR3 DNA reads as TGTGCCAGCAGTTACTCGACGCTAGCTAGGGGGAGATCCTACGAGCAGTACTTC. It codes for CASSYSTLARGRSYEQYF.

This clonotype was seen ten or more times. This rearrangement joins TRBV5-1 to TRBJ2-3; 9 bases fit TRBD1. V dropped 4 bases and J dropped 2; count of bases not matched to a gene: 11. From germline, CDR1 is SGHRS and CDR2 YFSETQ. The CDR3 totals 17 residues. The CDR3 loop reads CASSRVSGQGPTDTQYF. The DNA for the CDR3 is TGCGCCAGCAGCCGAGTGTCGGGACAGGGACCCACAGATACGCAGTATTTT.

Within the sample, this clonotype is medium-sized (0.01 to 0.1%). The J gene is TRBJ2-1, the V gene TRBV12-3 or TRBV12-4, with 7 bases lining up with TRBD1. The J segment lost 14 bases and the V segment lost 3 bases, leaving 4 bases of the junction unmatched. The CDR3 runs 11 residues. CDR3 DNA: TGTGCCAGCAGTTTTGGGCAGGGGGAGTTCTTC. Encoded protein: CASSFGQGEFF.

This clonotype was seen at least ten times. The chain uses TRBV2 and TRBJ2-6; D not resolved. Germline CDR1 and CDR2: SNHLY and FYNNEI. The V and J ends lost 7 bases and 0 bases respectively, with 7 bases between them. The CDR3 totals 14 residues. The CDR3 sequence: CASNPDSGANVLTF. DNA of the CDR3: TGTGCCAGCAACCCGGACTCTGGGGCCAACGTCCTGACTTTC.

The table lists this clonotype with many counts. The chain recombines TRBV18 with TRBJ2-5; 15 bases are a match to TRBD2. The germline V gene encodes CDR1 KGHSH and CDR2 LQKENI. J was trimmed by 5 bases and V by 2 bases; bases with no gene match: 3. CDR3 length: 16 amino acids. The chain's CDR3 is CASSPGLAGGPETQYF. The CDR3 bases are TGTGCCAGCTCACCAGGACTAGCGGGGGGGCCGGAGACCCAGTACTTC.

This clonotype was recorded at least ten times. The rearrangement uses TRBV7-2 and TRBJ2-1, with 8 bases aligning to TRBD2. The CDR3 runs 16 residues. After removal of 2 bases from V and 9 bases from J, the junction contained 12 bases not matched to a gene. In germline, CDR1 is SGHTA, CDR2 FQGNSA. CDR3 loop: CASSLIGGGPTGEQFF. The DNA of the CDR3 is TGTGCCAGCAGCTTAATTGGCGGGGGGCCAACAGGTGAGCAGTTCTTC.